Below are 7 T cell receptor beta chains sequenced from a single sample in a study of CXCR3-negative and CXCR3-positive naive CD8 T cells (dated by TCRdb to about 2019). Sequencing instrument: NextSeq 550. The Human TCR Profiling Kit (MiLaboratory) was used to make UMI-labeled 5' RACE TRB cDNA libraries. TCRdb reprocessed the reads and assigns one entry to each CDR3 protein sequence, leaving out DNA. The sample's records list over 70,000 distinct CDR3 sequences. The ten largest account for 1.7% of the sample. The sequenced sample consisted of naive CXCR3- CD8+ T cells from blood. The cell subset or site tag for this specimen amounts to: CD45RO-CCR7+CD27+CD95- naive CD8+ T cells lacking CXCR3 (TNR3-). The source of these receptors is a human donor in good health. Some clones in this sample may be carry-over from other donors' samples.

The CDR3 spells CATSDSPNYGYTF. This rearrangement joins TRBV24-1 to TRBJ1-2. Germline CDR1 reads KGHDR; CDR2 reads SFDVKD. The CDR3 loop spans 13 amino acids.

J is TRBJ1-1 and V is TRBV5-1. Germline V CDR1 and CDR2: SGHRS, YFSETQ. The CDR3 extends over 13 amino acids. CDR3 residues: CASALLGSTEAFF.

V gene TRBV7-3 combines with J gene TRBJ2-5; the TCRdb call, TRBD2, lacks DNA for checking. Per germline, CDR1 SGHTA and CDR2 FQGTGA. There are 16 residues in the CDR3. The CDR3 loop is CASSSGLAIDQETQYF.

V is TRBV29-1 and J is TRBJ2-7; the TRBD1 assignment by TCRdb is unverifiable without DNA. This CDR3 has 18 residues. Germline CDR1 and CDR2: SQVTM and ANQGSEA. The chain's CDR3 is CSVELFDPGAGLNYEQYF.

The CDR3 sequence: CASSLGFGLGYEQYF. V and J are TRBV5-5 and TRBJ2-7. From germline, CDR1 is SGHKS and CDR2 YYEKEE (reference sequence). The length of the CDR3 is 15 residues.

The CDR3 spells CASSIKPGLAGIEQFF. The chain has TRBV19 and TRBJ2-1; the D call of TRBD2 rests on TCRdb alone, since no DNA is present to check it. From germline, CDR1 is LNHDA and CDR2 SQIVND (reference sequence). The length of the CDR3 is 16 residues.

The chain links TRBV12-3 or TRBV12-4 to TRBJ2-1; the D call from TCRdb, TRBD2, cannot be confirmed without DNA. The CDR3 covers 19 residues. Here the CDR3 reads CASSFPGGPGLRTYNEQFF.